Listed here is a single TCR beta chain. Peripheral blood CD8+ and CD4+ T cells were profiled by TCR beta sequencing. Germline V lookup: CDR1 DFQATT, CDR2 SNEGSKA (reference sequence). This CDR3 has 12 residues. The J segment lost 4 bases and the V segment lost 3 bases, leaving 0 bases of the junction unmatched. The data stem from a study of CD8 T cells in Susac syndrome. The RNA, about 0.45 to 1 ug, was put through reverse transcription using random hexamers. The immunoSEQ assay covered 54 Vbeta and 13 Jbeta segments for CDR3. TCRdb passed the immunoSEQ multiplex PCR reads through MiXCR, listing each CDR3 protein once. The repertoire holds some 180,000 distinct CDR3 sequences, with about 94% as singletons.

This TCR derives from a human donor with Susac syndrome. The genes are TRBV20-1 and TRBJ2-5, with 9 bases aligning to TRBD1. Sequenced sample: CD4+ T cells from PBMCs. The CDR3 sequence is CSARDRGETQYF. The CDR3 DNA reads TGCAGTGCTAGGGACAGGGGAGAGACCCAGTACTTC.